This TCR beta chain was identified during a study of CD8+CD57+ T cells in acquired aplastic anemia. CDR3 and TCR beta VDJ profiling relied on a genomic DNA template. One entry per CDR3 protein results from TCRdb running MiXCR on the reads. The data contain some 140,000 distinct CDR3 sequences, around 41% of them singletons. The germline V gene encodes CDR1 KGHDR and CDR2 SFDVKD. The CDR3 sequence is 17 residues long. V lost 2 bases, J lost 6 bases, and 22 bases lay in between. Whole-study findings and limits: Around 27 CD8+ CDR3 sequences occurred in both the patients and the controls.

This clonotype was counted at least ten times. The antigen is undetermined. The sequence was collected from a human donor in good health, serving as a control. Material: sorted CD4+, CD8+, or CD8+CD57+ T cells (not recorded which) from PBMCs. J is TRBJ2-7 and V is TRBV24-1, with D unresolved. CDR3 protein: CATSDSNRLPLLSEQYF. The CDR3 DNA reads as TGTGCCACCAGTGATTCCAACCGACTTCCCCTTTTGAGCGAGCAGTACTTC.